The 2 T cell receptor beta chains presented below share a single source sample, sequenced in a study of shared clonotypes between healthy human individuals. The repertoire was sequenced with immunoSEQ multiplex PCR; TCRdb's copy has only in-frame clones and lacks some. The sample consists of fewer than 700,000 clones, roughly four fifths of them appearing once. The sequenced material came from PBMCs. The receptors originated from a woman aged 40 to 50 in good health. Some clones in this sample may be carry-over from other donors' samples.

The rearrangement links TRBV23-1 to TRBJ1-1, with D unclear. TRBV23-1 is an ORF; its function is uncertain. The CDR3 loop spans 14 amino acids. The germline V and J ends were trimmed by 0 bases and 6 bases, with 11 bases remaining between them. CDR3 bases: TGCGCCAGCAGTCAATCGGGAGCCGTTCCTGAAGCTTTCTTT. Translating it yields CASSQSGAVPEAFF.

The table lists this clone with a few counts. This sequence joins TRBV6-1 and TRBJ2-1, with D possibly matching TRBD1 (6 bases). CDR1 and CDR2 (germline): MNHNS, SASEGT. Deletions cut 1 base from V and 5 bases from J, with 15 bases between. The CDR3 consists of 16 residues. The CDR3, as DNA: TGTGCCAGCAGTGAAGGGGCGTCACAGGGAAACAATGAGCAGTTCTTC. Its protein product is CASSEGASQGNNEQFF.